This T cell receptor beta chain is drawn from a study of early T cells in non-severe SARS-CoV-2 infection (dated by TCRdb to about 2021). General notes on the study: TCR sequencing used bulk RNA from unsorted whole blood, so alpha and beta chains could not be paired. Points the paper makes about the study in general: VDJdb matching was skewed toward anti-spike CD8 responses and likely underestimated virus-specific expansions, missing private and CD4 specificities.

A case-control design nested within a healthcare worker cohort in London, UK, was used, with weekly nasopharyngeal swab PCR tests and blood sampling performed. Between 23 and 31 March 2020, the week of the UK lockdown, healthcare workers were enrolled and then followed up weekly for as long as 16 weeks. This clonotype was counted ten times or more. The clone's antigen remains unknown. Base qualities were left out, and no much larger clone turns up one base away. The germline V gene (reference sequence) gives CDR1 as LNHDA and CDR2 as SQIVND. Trimming takes 0 bases from V and 4 bases from J, and the germline ends sit 12 bases apart. Reading from cysteine to phenylalanine, the CDR3 counts 15 amino acids. The CDR3 DNA has 45 bases and is translated from base 1. Libraries came from 5' RACE. Sequencing relied on a NextSeq 500. In the TCR library protocol, unique molecular identifiers were attached to individual cDNA molecules to correct for PCR bias and sequencing error. Both TCR alpha and beta chains were sequenced, and tight co-correlation was observed between alpha and beta sequence abundances in each sample. Turning to the authors' computational methods: Decombinator V4 was used to annotate TCR sequences for V gene, J gene and CDR3. Expanded TCRs were defined as changing significantly between any two time points under a Poisson model with p below 0.0001. TCR abundances were normalised to the total number of TCRs sequenced in each sample and reported as counts per million. TRAV1-2 paired with TRAJ12, TRAJ20 or TRAJ33 defined MAIT TCRs, while TRAV10 paired with TRAJ18 defined iNKT TCRs. VDJdb, accessed on 1 November 2021, was searched for TCRs annotated for CMV, EBV and SARS-CoV-2, and TCRs annotated for more than one antigen were excluded. TCRdb passed the public sequencing reads through fastp at Q25 and MiXCR, retaining productive beta sequences. Every distinct CDR3 protein forms one entry, paired with its most common genes and DNA. These V and J calls derive from TCRdb rather than the authors' analysis. The sample yields approximately 35,000 distinct CDR3 sequences; less than 6% were counted once. The top ten constitute approximately 13% of the sample.

Recombination joined TRBV19 with TRBJ2-5; TRBD1 might be the D gene, on 6 matching bases. The TCR sequence derives from an adult who was a healthcare worker with PCR-confirmed SARS-CoV-2 infection or an uninfected control (not recorded which). The sequencing sample was made of whole blood. This receptor has the CDR3 CASSIELRGRETQYF. Read as DNA, the sequence is TGTGCCAGTAGTATAGAGCTTAGGGGGAGAGAGACCCAGTACTTC.